The 28 T cell receptor beta chains below all came from one sample that was sequenced in a study of T-cell reconstitution after alpha-beta-depleted transplantation in children. TCRbeta library preparation incorporated unique molecular identifiers. MiXCR was run by TCRdb on the PCR reads, yielding one entry per CDR3 protein. The profile shows 70,000 to 95,000 distinct CDR3 sequences, around a sixth of them singletons. Source: PBMCs, mostly from graft donor cells, taken 180 days after TCRalphabeta/CD19-depleted stem cell transplant. These receptors were obtained from a male patient aged 2 to 10 who had a stem cell transplant for acute lymphoblastic leukemia, so the T cells may come from the graft donor.

This clonotype was picked up a small number of times. The chain's CDR3 is CASSLNSLPEKLFF. DNA of the CDR3: TGTGCCAGCAGCTTAAACAGTTTACCTGAAAAACTGTTTTTT. The J gene is TRBJ1-4, the V gene TRBV7-9; unclear D gene. V shed 2 bases and J shed 7 bases, with 11 bases lying between them. The germline gives CDR1 SEHNR, CDR2 FQNEAQ (reference sequence). This CDR3 is 14 amino acids long.

This clonotype was picked up many times. V and J are TRBV4-3 and TRBJ2-5; no clear D. CDR1 is LGHNA, CDR2 YSLEER, per germline. The CDR3 is 14 amino acids. V was clipped by 0 bases and J by 5 bases, with 10 bases between them. The CDR3 DNA sequence: TGCGCCAGCAGCCAAGAGTTTCCCGCCGAGACCCAGTACTTC. It codes for CASSQEFPAETQYF.

The chain is built from TRBV20-1 and TRBJ2-7; D gene unclear. V gave up 1 base and J gave up 0 bases, with 13 bases separating them. Germline V lookup: CDR1 DFQATT, CDR2 SNEGSKA (reference sequence). This CDR3 is 15 amino acids long. The CDR3 DNA follows: TGCAGTGCTAGAGTATTTGGGCTGAGCTCCTACGAGCAGTACTTC. Its translation: CSARVFGLSSYEQYF.

This chain uses TRBV2 with TRBJ2-3; weak D call: TRBD2 (5 bases). The length of the CDR3 is 13 residues. The V end was cut by 3 bases, the J end by 5 bases, with 9 bases between. Germline CDR1 reads SNHLY; CDR2 reads FYNNEI. The CDR3: CASSDKGGDTQYF. Written as DNA, the CDR3 is TGTGCCAGCAGTGATAAAGGAGGAGATACGCAGTATTTT.

In its sample, this clonotype was seen a few times. The gene calls are TRBV7-8 and TRBJ1-6; D not resolved. The CDR3 extends over 15 amino acids. Germline values: CDR1 SGHVS, CDR2 FQNEAQ. The V gene lost 5 bases and the J gene lost 4 bases, with 12 bases spanning the gap. The CDR3 DNA reads as TGTGCCAGCAGCGGGAGAGCCTCTTATAATTCACCCCTCCACTTT. Translating it yields CASSGRASYNSPLHF.

In its sample, this clonotype was seen a few times. J is TRBJ2-7 and V is TRBV10-1, with 13 bases aligning to TRBD2. The V segment lost 4 bases and the J segment 4 bases; nucleotides outside the gene matches: 4. Germline V CDR1 and CDR2: WNHNN, SYGVQD (reference sequence). The CDR3 runs 15 residues. CDR3 loop: CASSATSGGLYEQYF. The CDR3 DNA reads as TGCGCCAGCAGTGCGACTAGCGGGGGGTTATACGAGCAGTACTTC.

There are many counts of this clonotype. The rearrangement uses TRBV7-6 and TRBJ1-3; 10 nucleotides line up with TRBD1. Germline CDR1 is SGHVS and CDR2 is FNYEAQ. J lost 4 bases, V lost 5 bases, and 5 bases had no gene match. The CDR3 consists of 15 residues. CDR3 loop: CASSPTTGGGNTIYF. The CDR3 DNA reads TGTGCCAGCAGCCCAACGACAGGGGGCGGAAACACCATATATTTT.

A note on this clonotype: One end of the junction fails to match germline, which may point to a read error. CDR3 region: CATSGNRANYEKLFF. The CDR3 DNA reads TGTGCTACCAGCGGGAACAGGGCTAACTATGAAAAACTGTTTTTT. This chain joins TRBV15 and TRBJ1-4; TRBD1 is a possible D gene (6 bases). The CDR3 has 15 residues. Germline-derived CDR1 and CDR2 are LNHNV and YYDKDF (reference sequence).

This clonotype was seen more than once but under ten times. The V gene is TRBV20-1, the J gene TRBJ2-3; possibly TRBD2 for D (5 bases). The CDR3 spans 15 residues. CDR1 is DFQATT, CDR2 SNEGSKA, per germline (reference sequence). Trimming cost V 3 bases and J 2 bases, with 15 bases left between them. The CDR3 is CSASGWTAYTDTQYF. The CDR3 DNA follows: TGCAGTGCTAGTGGATGGACTGCTTACACAGATACGCAGTATTTT.

This clonotype was counted ten times or more. The rearrangement uses TRBV29-1 and TRBJ1-1, with D perhaps TRBD1 (5 bases). The germline CDR1 and CDR2 sequences are SQVTM and ANQGSEA. V lost 3 bases, J lost 9 bases, and 11 bases lay in between. This CDR3 comprises 11 residues. Written as DNA, the CDR3 is TGCAGCGTTGACGGGCAGGGTAAAGCTTTCTTT. Protein product: CSVDGQGKAFF. The full variable domain, completed using reference TRBV29-1 and TRBJ1-1, is SAVISQKPSRDICQRGTSLTIQCQVDSQVTMMFWYRQQPGQSLTLIATANQGSEATYESGFVIDKFPISRPNLTFSTLTVSNMSPEDSSIYLCSVDGQGKAFFGQGTRLTVV.

This clonotype was seen many times. The chain joins TRBV7-9 to TRBJ1-5, with D uncertain. Germline-derived CDR1 and CDR2 are SEHNR and FQNEAQ (reference sequence). CDR3 length equals 14 residues. The V end was cut by 2 bases, the J end by 0 bases, with 5 bases between. CDR3: CASSLQDSNQPQHF. For the CDR3, the DNA is TGTGCCAGCAGCTTACAGGATAGCAATCAGCCCCAGCATTTT.

This chain's CDR3 is CASSLGRTPSLGGIQYF. CDR3 bases: TGTGCCAGCAGCCTTGGACGAACACCCTCTTTGGGGGGCATTCAGTACTTC. The chain links TRBV3-1 to TRBJ2-4; D possibly corresponds to TRBD2 (6 bases). This CDR3 spans 17 amino acids. Trimming left V 4 bases short and J 9 bases short, with 25 bases between. The germline CDR1 and CDR2 sequences are LGHDT and YNNKEL (reference sequence).

V is TRBV20-1 and J is TRBJ2-1, with 8 bases aligning to TRBD2. This CDR3 has 13 residues. Per germline, CDR1 DFQATT and CDR2 SNEGSKA (reference sequence). V trimming: 3 bases; J trimming: 2 bases; junction bases outside the gene matches: 0. CDR3 amino acids: CSARGLAYNEQFF. DNA of the CDR3: TGCAGTGCTAGGGGACTAGCCTACAATGAGCAGTTCTTC.

This chain connects TRBV30 to TRBJ2-1; D gene uncertain. In germline, CDR1 is GTSNPN, CDR2 SVGIG (reference sequence). CDR3 length: 11 residues. The germline V and J ends were trimmed by 1 base and 5 bases, with 3 bases remaining between them. CDR3 bases: TGTGCCTGGAGTGGGGACAATGAGCAGTTCTTC. As protein: CAWSGDNEQFF.

This clonotype occurred many times. The CDR3 DNA is TGTGCCAGCAGCCCCACTCCCTCTAGTCAGTTCCAGTTCTTC. Protein: CASSPTPSSQFQFF. The chain links TRBV12-3 or TRBV12-4 to TRBJ2-1; D not resolved. The CDR3 is made up of 14 amino acids. Deletions cut 6 bases from V and 13 bases from J, with 22 bases between.

This clonotype was counted between two and nine times. The chain is built from TRBV29-1 and TRBJ2-5; the match to TRBD1 covers 8 bases. The CDR3 extends over 11 amino acids. Germline V gene sequence: CDR1 SQVTM, CDR2 ANQGSEA. V dropped 5 bases and J dropped 5; count of bases not matched to a gene: 1. The CDR3 coding sequence is TGCAGCGTTCGGACAGGGGAGACCCAGTACTTC. This codes for CSVRTGETQYF.

This CDR3 reads CASSVPSGTQYF. CDR3 in DNA: TGTGCCAGCAGCGTCCCAAGTGGGACCCAGTACTTC. The rearrangement uses TRBV7-9 and TRBJ2-5; no definite D call. The ends were cut back, 5 bases at V and 7 bases at J, with 11 bases in the middle. Per germline, CDR1 SEHNR and CDR2 FQNEAQ (reference sequence). The CDR3 runs 12 residues.

This clonotype was recorded at least ten times. The chain employs TRBV20-1 and TRBJ2-5, with D maybe TRBD1 (8 bases). Trimming cost V 3 bases and J 3 bases, with 26 bases left between them. Germline loops: CDR1 DFQATT, CDR2 SNEGSKA (reference sequence). This CDR3 contains 18 residues. CDR3 DNA sequence: TGCAGTGCTAGGGGGACAGGTGGGGCGGGGGCTTCGAAAGAGACCCAGTACTTC. Protein sequence: CSARGTGGAGASKETQYF.

The chain uses TRBV6-5 and TRBJ2-7; the D is unclear. The length of the CDR3 is 14 residues. Trimming stripped 1 base from V and 2 bases from J, with 9 bases between. Germline assignment: CDR1 MNHEY and CDR2 SVGAGI. For the CDR3, the DNA is TGTGCCAGCAGTTACTATCGGGTACCCTACGAGCAGTACTTC. The encoded protein is CASSYYRVPYEQYF.

The CDR3 DNA is TGCAGCGTCGACAGTCCGAACACCGGGGAGCTGTTTTTT. Translating gives CSVDSPNTGELFF. This rearrangement joins TRBV29-1 to TRBJ2-2; tentatively, D is TRBD1 (5 bases). Trimming shortened V by 6 bases and J by 0 bases, and 8 bases separated the two germline ends. Germline V gene sequence: CDR1 SQVTM, CDR2 ANQGSEA. The CDR3 covers 13 residues.

The rearrangement joins TRBV27 to TRBJ2-2; no clear D gene. The V gene lost 5 bases and the J gene lost 0 bases, with 10 bases spanning the gap. This CDR3 region has 15 residues. CDR1 is MNHEY and CDR2 is SMNVEV in the germline V gene (reference sequence). CDR3 bases: TGTGCCAGCAGTGGAACATCGGCGAACACCGGGGAGCTGTTTTTT. This codes for CASSGTSANTGELFF.

V is TRBV29-1 and J is TRBJ2-5, with TRBD1 as a possible D gene (6 bases). This CDR3 is built from 13 residues. Between the trimmed V and J ends, which lost 5 bases and 1 base, there was a span of 11 bases. In germline, CDR1 is SQVTM, CDR2 ANQGSEA. The CDR3 protein is CSVKQGRQETQYF. In DNA, the CDR3 is TGCAGCGTTAAACAGGGCCGCCAAGAGACCCAGTACTTC.

This clonotype was seen a few times. J is TRBJ2-2 and V is TRBV4-2; weak D call: TRBD1 (6 bases). The CDR3 has 16 amino acids. Germline CDR1 LGHNA, CDR2 YNFKEQ. V dropped 1 base and J dropped 1 base, with 10 bases sitting between them. Written as DNA, the CDR3 is TGTGCCAGCAGCCAAGGGACAGCCCAGAACACCGGGGAGCTGTTTTTT. Protein: CASSQGTAQNTGELFF.

The chain combines TRBV12-3 or TRBV12-4 with TRBJ1-3; 8 nucleotides align to TRBD1. V was clipped by 5 bases and J by 4 bases; unmatched bases: 13. This CDR3 has 17 amino acids. The CDR3 region is CASSPRQGAFSGNTIYF. The CDR3 nucleotides read TGTGCCAGCAGTCCCCGGCAGGGGGCATTTAGCGGAAACACCATATATTTT.

This clonotype was counted ten times or more. V is TRBV5-4 and J is TRBJ2-5; D unclear. Germline V lookup: CDR1 SGHNT, CDR2 YYREEE (reference sequence). The CDR3 is made up of 14 amino acids. V lost 0 bases, J lost 2 bases, and 8 bases lay in between. Written as DNA, the CDR3 is TGTGCCAGCAGCTTGGATTTGGGGCAAGAGACCCAGTACTTC. Translating gives CASSLDLGQETQYF.

The gene calls are TRBV7-2 and TRBJ1-2; D is possibly TRBD1 (5 bases). V shed 0 bases and J shed 5 bases, with 10 bases lying between them. The V gene's germline CDR1 is SGHTA and CDR2 FQGNSA. CDR3 size: 14 residues. The CDR3 DNA sequence: TGTGCCAGCAGCTTAGCAGGGACCCTATATGGCTACACCTTC. It translates to CASSLAGTLYGYTF.

The chain links TRBV11-2 to TRBJ2-2, with a weak D call TRBD1 (6 bases). V gave up 1 base and J gave up 1 base, with 13 bases separating them. The germline V gene encodes CDR1 SGHAT and CDR2 FQNNGV. CDR3 length equals 17 residues. CDR3 region: CASSLAYWGQNTGELFF. CDR3 in DNA: TGTGCCAGCAGCTTAGCTTATTGGGGGCAGAACACCGGGGAGCTGTTTTTT.

This clonotype has more than one count but fewer than ten. V gene TRBV12-3 or TRBV12-4 combines with J gene TRBJ2-1; TRBD2 agrees at 11 bases. The CDR3 contains 19 residues. The V gene end was trimmed by 7 bases and the J gene end by 0 bases; junction bases not matched to a gene: 14. The CDR3 protein is CASTITGLAGGGSYNEQFF. The CDR3 DNA follows: TGTGCCAGCACCATAACGGGGCTAGCGGGGGGCGGCTCCTACAATGAGCAGTTCTTC.